Below, 20 T cell receptor beta chains from the same sample are listed, as sequenced in a study of neurological immune-mediated disorders. TCRdb ran MiXCR on the 5' RACE reads and lists one entry per CDR3 protein. The sample lists roughly 120,000 distinct CDR3 sequences, more than 2.5% occurring once. Input material: PBMCs. The receptors stem from a woman under 40 with multiple sclerosis.

In its sample, this clonotype was seen many times. The V gene is TRBV20-1, the J gene TRBJ1-5; weak D call: TRBD1 (6 bases). The germline V gene encodes CDR1 DFQATT and CDR2 SNEGSKA (reference sequence). With 6 bases removed from V and 5 bases from J, the gap between germline ends came to 17 bases. This CDR3 is 14 amino acids long. The CDR3 DNA is TGCAGTGCCAGCCCGGGGGGCGGGTATCAGCCCCAGCATTTT. Its protein is CSASPGGGYQPQHF.

The chain has TRBV28 and TRBJ1-1, with D perhaps TRBD1 (5 bases). The CDR3 consists of 15 residues. Per the germline V gene, CDR1 is MDHEN and CDR2 is SYDVKM. The germline V and J ends were trimmed by 4 bases and 1 base, with 13 bases remaining between them. The CDR3 DNA reads as TGTGCCAGCAGTTCTGGGGCGGTGGGGAACACTGAAGCTTTCTTT. Protein sequence: CASSSGAVGNTEAFF.

In this sample, this clonotype turned up many times. This sequence joins TRBV7-2 and TRBJ2-2, with D maybe TRBD1 (6 bases). V dropped 1 base and J dropped 5 bases, with 11 bases sitting between them. The germline V gene has CDR1 SGHTA and CDR2 FQGNSA. The CDR3 runs to 15 residues. The DNA for the CDR3 is TGTGCCAGCAGCTTAGACAACAGGGCTACCGGGGAGCTGTTTTTT. It codes for CASSLDNRATGELFF.

This clonotype showed up many times. The rearrangement uses TRBV2 and TRBJ2-7, with unresolved D. Trimming removed 1 base at V and 12 bases at J, with 16 bases between. In germline, CDR1 is SNHLY, CDR2 FYNNEI. The CDR3 sequence is 13 residues long. The CDR3, as DNA: TGTGCCAGCAGTGAAGACCAAGTCGCCTTCCTGTACTTC. Amino acids: CASSEDQVAFLYF.

This clonotype was counted at least ten times. The chain recombines TRBV7-6 with TRBJ2-1, with D perhaps TRBD2 (6 bases). The V and J ends lost 5 bases and 2 bases respectively, with 16 bases between them. Germline loops: CDR1 SGHVS, CDR2 FNYEAQ. The CDR3 is 16 amino acids. The CDR3 region has the DNA TGTGCCAGCAGCCCAACCCCAGCGGGTACCTACAATGAGCAGTTCTTC. Translation gives CASSPTPAGTYNEQFF.

This clonotype was picked up many times. The chain combines TRBV19 with TRBJ2-3; the D is unclear. CDR1 is LNHDA and CDR2 is SQIVND in the germline V gene (reference sequence). V lost 5 bases and J lost 9, with 12 bases in between. The CDR3 extends over 12 amino acids. The CDR3 DNA sequence: TGTGCCAGTAGTCTCACTCCAGCAACGCAGTATTTT. This encodes CASSLTPATQYF.

In its sample, this clonotype was seen many times. The chain has TRBV7-8 and TRBJ2-1, with 11 nucleotides matching TRBD2. The germline V gene encodes CDR1 SGHVS and CDR2 FQNEAQ. CDR3 length: 16 amino acids. V was clipped by 4 bases and J by 9 bases; unmatched bases: 11. In DNA, the CDR3 is TGTGCCAGCAGCTGGACTTTAGCGGGAGGGGTCGGTGAGCAGTTCTTC. It yields the protein CASSWTLAGGVGEQFF.

Ten or more counts support this clonotype. This rearrangement joins TRBV24-1 to TRBJ1-2; the D is unclear. Trimming pared 12 bases from V and 7 bases from J, leaving 11 bases between. This CDR3 contains 10 residues. CDR1 is KGHDR and CDR2 is SFDVKD in the germline V gene. The CDR3 region is CAGSHCGYTF. The CDR3 nucleotides read TGTGCCGGGAGTCATTGTGGCTACACCTTC.

This clonotype was observed a handful of times. The chain has TRBV3-1 and TRBJ2-7; unclear D gene. V lost 5 bases to trimming and J lost 3 bases, with 17 bases between them. Per germline, CDR1 LGHDT and CDR2 YNNKEL (reference sequence). The CDR3 totals 15 residues. CDR3 region: CASSKGMLVDYEQYF. The CDR3 nucleotides are TGTGCCAGCAGCAAAGGGATGCTTGTGGACTACGAGCAGTACTTC.

This clonotype appeared many times. The V and J genes are TRBV5-1 and TRBJ1-1; D unclear. CDR1 is SGHRS and CDR2 is YFSETQ in the germline V gene. This CDR3 is built from 15 residues. V shed 5 bases and J shed 5 bases, with 19 bases lying between them. The CDR3 sequence is CASSHEGGLETEAFF. CDR3 DNA sequence: TGCGCCAGCAGTCATGAGGGAGGATTGGAGACTGAAGCTTTCTTT. The whole variable domain, remainder taken from reference TRBV5-1 and TRBJ1-1, is KAGVTQTPRYLIKTRGQQVTLSCSPISGHRSVSWYQQTPGQGLQFLFEYFSETQRNKGNFPGRFSGRQFSNSRSEMNVSTLELGDSALYLCASSHEGGLETEAFFGQGTRLTVV.

There are many counts of this clonotype. CDR3 sequence: CASTSDRGREQFF. The CDR3 DNA reads as TGTGCCAGCACCTCGGACAGGGGTCGGGAGCAGTTCTTC. This sequence joins TRBV2 and TRBJ2-1; 9 bases line up with TRBD1. This CDR3 region has 13 residues. V dropped 7 bases and J dropped 10; count of bases not matched to a gene: 8. Germline CDR1 is SNHLY and CDR2 is FYNNEI.

Ten or more counts support this clonotype. In nucleotides, the CDR3 is TGCGCCAGCAGTGAGGGGTATAACAATGAGCAGTTCTTC. Its translation is CASSEGYNNEQFF. The chain uses TRBV10-2 and TRBJ2-1; D is ambiguous. The CDR3 is made up of 13 amino acids. V was clipped by 2 bases and J by 5 bases, with 7 bases between them. The germline CDR1 and CDR2 sequences are WSHSY and SAAADI.

The sample holds many counts of this clonotype. The gene calls are TRBV5-1 and TRBJ1-1; D remains ambiguous. CDR1 is SGHRS, CDR2 YFSETQ, per germline. V dropped 0 bases and J dropped 1 base, with 7 bases sitting between them. This CDR3 has 14 residues. The CDR3 region has the DNA TGCGCCAGCAGCTTGGGAGGAAAGAACACTGAAGCTTTCTTT. Translation: CASSLGGKNTEAFF.

Ten or more counts support this clonotype. The chain links TRBV6-5 to TRBJ1-5; possibly TRBD1 for D (5 bases). The V gene lost 0 bases and the J gene lost 3 bases, with 9 bases spanning the gap. Germline CDR1 reads MNHEY; CDR2 reads SVGAGI. The CDR3 length is 15 residues. The CDR3 coding sequence is TGTGCCAGCAGTTACTCGACGGGGGACAATCAGCCCCAGCATTTT. Its translation is CASSYSTGDNQPQHF.

This clonotype was seen repeatedly, ten times or more. The chain uses TRBV9 and TRBJ1-2; D might be TRBD1 (6 bases). The CDR3 has 13 amino acids. The ends were cut back, 6 bases at V and 8 bases at J, with 17 bases in the middle. Germline V gene lookup returns CDR1 SGDLS and CDR2 YYNGEE. The CDR3 spells CASNRDWGGGYTF. As DNA, the CDR3 is TGTGCCAGCAACCGGGACTGGGGGGGCGGCTACACCTTC. Full variable domain (remainder filled in from reference TRBV9 and TRBJ1-2): DSGVTQTPKHLITATGQRVTLRCSPRSGDLSVYWYQQSLDQGLQFLIQYYNGEERAKGNILERFSAQQFPDLHSELNLSSLELGDSALYFCASNRDWGGGYTFGSGTRLTVV.

This clonotype was seen at least ten times. J is TRBJ2-5 and V is TRBV18; D unresolved. CDR1 KGHSH and CDR2 LQKENI come from the germline V gene. This CDR3 spans 13 amino acids. Trimming took off 2 bases at V and 4 bases at J, with 8 bases between the two ends. The DNA of the CDR3 is TGTGCCAGCTCACCAGACCAGTCAGAGACCCAGTACTTC. Its protein product is CASSPDQSETQYF. Together with reference TRBV18 and TRBJ2-5, the CDR3 gives the full variable domain: NAGVMQNPRHLVRRRGQEARLRCSPMKGHSHVYWYRQLPEEGLKFMVYLQKENIIDESGMPKERFSAEFPKEGPSILRIQQVVRGDSAAYFCASSPDQSETQYFGPGTRLLVL.

This clonotype was seen many times. This chain uses TRBV12-3 or TRBV12-4 with TRBJ1-2; a weak D match, TRBD1 (6 bases). V lost 6 bases, J lost 6 bases, and 8 bases lay in between. The CDR3 has 11 amino acids. The CDR3 reads CASSPGDGYTF. CDR3 DNA sequence: TGTGCCAGCAGCCCAGGGGATGGCTACACCTTC.

At least ten counts were recorded for this clonotype. The rearrangement links TRBV10-3 to TRBJ2-5, with D perhaps matching TRBD2 (6 bases). Germline V gene lookup returns CDR1 ENHRY and CDR2 SYGVKD. The CDR3 consists of 13 residues. The V end was cut by 7 bases, the J end by 5 bases, with 14 bases between. This CDR3 reads CAIMRDSEETQYF. In DNA, the CDR3 is TGTGCCATCATGCGGGATAGCGAGGAGACCCAGTACTTC.

This clonotype was seen ten or more times. This rearrangement joins TRBV7-2 to TRBJ2-7; 7 nucleotides line up with TRBD1. There are 13 residues in the CDR3. V was pared by 2 bases and J by 7 bases, with 5 bases of the junction left unmatched. Germline V gene data show CDR1 as SGHTA and CDR2 as FQGNSA. The CDR3 loop reads CASSLQGVGEQYF. The CDR3 DNA reads as TGTGCCAGCAGCTTACAGGGGGTGGGTGAGCAGTACTTC.

This clonotype was seen at least ten times. The chain recombines TRBV29-1 with TRBJ1-2; 7 nucleotides match TRBD1. Germline V CDR1 and CDR2: SQVTM, ANQGSEA. Trimming cost V 0 bases and J 6 bases; bases outside gene matches: 10. The CDR3 contains 15 residues. CDR3 region: CSVEDNGGRGNGYTF. Here the CDR3 DNA reads TGCAGCGTTGAAGATAATGGCGGCAGGGGGAATGGCTACACCTTC.